What follows describes a single TCR beta chain. Looked up from germline, CDR1 is MDHEN and CDR2 is SYDVKM. J gave up 4 bases and V 6 bases, and 6 bases lay outside the gene matches. This CDR3 contains 14 residues. This sample stems from a study of blood T cell repertoires in COVID-19. Original data processing: Researchers report that nucleated cell counts were estimated from reference gene primer amplification. Assay: immunoSEQ multiplex PCR; the TCRdb copy retains only in-frame clones and omits some. V and J calls and clone size are as listed in that table; D and trimming were resolved from the DNA. Here the sample spans more than 100,000 clones, roughly 80% being singletons.

The source of this sequence is a man aged 55 to 70 with acute or convalescent COVID-19. The chain links TRBV28 to TRBJ1-1; 9 bases align to TRBD1. Specimen: peripheral blood. CDR3 in DNA: TGTGCCAGCAGACCGGGACAGGGAACCACTGAAGCTTTCTTT. Translating it yields CASRPGQGTTEAFF.